The clone carrying this T cell receptor (beta chain) was counted between two and nine times. This sample is drawn from a study of molecular identifiers for immune sequencing clone quantification. TCRdb passed the PCR reads through MiXCR, listing each CDR3 protein once. Of roughly 93,000 distinct CDR3 sequences in the sample, more than 20% were seen once. CDR1 and CDR2 from the germline V gene are LGHNA and YSLEER. The germline V and J ends were trimmed by 0 bases and 7 bases, with 12 bases remaining between them. The CDR3 loop spans 15 amino acids. This sequence joins TRBV4-3 and TRBJ1-4; D is possibly TRBD1 (6 bases). The clonotype was recovered from a human donor in good health. Some libraries in this study had Jurkat cell RNA spiked in. Sequencing was done on a sample of naive CD8+ T cells from blood, with Jurkat cell RNA spiked in. Subset specified: FACS-sorted CD8+CD4-CCR7+CD45RA+ naive T cells. The CDR3, as DNA: TGCGCCAGCAGCCAAGAGGGCAGGGGAGTTGAAAAACTGTTTTTT. Translation gives CASSQEGRGVEKLFF.